One and the same sample provided the 9 T cell receptor beta chains below, sequenced in a study of CD8 T cells in ankylosing spondylitis. Findings and limits, study-wide: There was a TCR beta motif, made of 7 or 8 highly homologous variants, that appeared characteristic of ankylosing spondylitis blood.

From the 5' RACE reads, TCRdb called clonotypes with MiXCR, one entry per CDR3 protein. This sample carries under 550,000 distinct CDR3 sequences, about 24% of them seen once, and the ten largest clones take roughly 0.8%. Their cognate antigens are unknown. Sequencing was carried out using blood, either unsorted or a sorted T cell fraction (not recorded which). These receptors originate from a male donor with ankylosing spondylitis.

The chain is built from TRBV20-1 and TRBJ2-1, with 7 nucleotides matching TRBD2. The CDR3 length is 16 residues. The germline CDR1 and CDR2 sequences are DFQATT and SNEGSKA (reference sequence). The junction had 13 bases not matched to a gene; V was cut back by 6 bases and J by 2 bases. In DNA form, the CDR3 reads TGCAGTGCCCGCAAGGCGGGAGTAGTCACCTACAATGAGCAGTTCTTC. This encodes CSARKAGVVTYNEQFF.

V is TRBV18 and J is TRBJ2-7, with TRBD1 matching over 7 bases. The CDR3 totals 17 residues. Germline V gene lookup returns CDR1 KGHSH and CDR2 LQKENI. With 3 bases clipped from V and 1 base from J, the junction kept 12 bases outside the gene matches. The CDR3 loop is CASSPWVRTGDSYEQYF. For the CDR3, the DNA is TGTGCCAGCTCACCTTGGGTCAGGACAGGAGATTCCTACGAGCAGTACTTC.

The gene calls are TRBV14 and TRBJ2-4; D perhaps matches TRBD1 (6 bases). The V end lost 4 bases, the J end lost 1 base, and 11 bases lay between the germline ends. The CDR3 is made up of 15 amino acids. CDR1 SGHDN and CDR2 FVKESK come from the germline V gene. The CDR3 loop is CASSRTDSAKNIQYF. The CDR3 nucleotides read TGTGCCAGCAGCCGAACGGACAGTGCCAAAAACATTCAGTACTTC.

This chain joins TRBV7-9 and TRBJ2-7; 9 nucleotides match TRBD2. The CDR3 totals 17 residues. Unmatched junction bases numbered 13, after V lost 0 bases and J lost 7 bases. Looked up from germline, CDR1 is SEHNR and CDR2 is FQNEAQ (reference sequence). CDR3 bases: TGTGCCAGCAGCTTAGCTAGCGGGAGATACCAGGCGGCAGAGCAGTACTTC. Translated, it gives CASSLASGRYQAAEQYF.

This clonotype has more than one count but fewer than ten. This chain uses TRBV29-1 with TRBJ1-1, with 10 bases aligning to TRBD1. The J segment lost 5 bases and the V segment lost 1 base, leaving 4 bases of the junction unmatched. This CDR3 has 14 amino acids. Germline-derived CDR1 and CDR2 are SQVTM and ANQGSEA. The CDR3: CSVEGTGGQTEAFF. Written as DNA, the CDR3 is TGCAGCGTTGAAGGGACAGGGGGACAGACTGAAGCTTTCTTT.

The chain uses TRBV29-1 and TRBJ2-1, with D possibly called TRBD1 or TRBD2 (5 bases each). Trimming shortened V by 4 bases and J by 4 bases, and 8 bases separated the two germline ends. The CDR3 is made up of 12 amino acids. Germline CDR1 SQVTM, CDR2 ANQGSEA. The CDR3 reads CSVGDAYNEQFF. CDR3 DNA sequence: TGCAGCGTTGGGGACGCATACAATGAGCAGTTCTTC.

This chain links TRBV5-6 with TRBJ1-1; D ambiguous. Trimming cost V 4 bases and J 4 bases, with 8 bases left between them. The CDR3 consists of 12 residues. Germline CDR1 SGHDT, CDR2 YYEEEE. DNA of the CDR3: TGTGCCAGCAGCCAGTGGATCACTGAAGCTTTCTTT. Amino acids: CASSQWITEAFF.

This clonotype has only a few counts. The rearrangement uses TRBV20-1 and TRBJ2-7; 8 nucleotides match TRBD2. CDR3 length: 12 amino acids. Germline V gives CDR1 DFQATT, CDR2 SNEGSKA (reference sequence). The trim removed 5 bases at V and 4 bases at J, leaving 4 bases unmatched. For the CDR3, the DNA is TGCAGTGCTGGACTAGCAGATTACGAGCAGTACTTC. This translates into CSAGLADYEQYF.

This clonotype was seen repeatedly, ten times or more. The chain has TRBV5-1 and TRBJ2-3; D not resolved. The CDR3 has 12 residues. Germline lookup yields CDR1 SGHRS and CDR2 YFSETQ. Trimming took 0 bases from V and 6 from J, leaving 5 bases between them. CDR3 in DNA: TGCGCCAGCAGCTTGGATCTGGATACGCAGTATTTT. This codes for CASSLDLDTQYF. The whole variable domain, remainder taken from reference TRBV5-1 and TRBJ2-3, is KAGVTQTPRYLIKTRGQQVTLSCSPISGHRSVSWYQQTPGQGLQFLFEYFSETQRNKGNFPGRFSGRQFSNSRSEMNVSTLELGDSALYLCASSLDLDTQYFGPGTRLTVL.